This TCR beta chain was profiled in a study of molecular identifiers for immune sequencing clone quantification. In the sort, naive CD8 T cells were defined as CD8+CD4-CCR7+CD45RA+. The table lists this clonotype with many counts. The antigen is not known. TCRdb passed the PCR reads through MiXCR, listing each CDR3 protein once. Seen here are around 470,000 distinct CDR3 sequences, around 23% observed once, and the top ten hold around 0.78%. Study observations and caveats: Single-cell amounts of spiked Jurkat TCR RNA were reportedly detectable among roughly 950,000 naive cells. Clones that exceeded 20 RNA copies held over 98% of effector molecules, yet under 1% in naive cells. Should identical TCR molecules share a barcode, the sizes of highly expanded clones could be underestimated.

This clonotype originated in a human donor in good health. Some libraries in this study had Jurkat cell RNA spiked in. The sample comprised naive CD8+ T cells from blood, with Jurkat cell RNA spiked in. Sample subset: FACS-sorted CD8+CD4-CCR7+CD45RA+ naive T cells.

The CDR3 nucleotides are TGTGCCAGCAGCTTAGTGTTCGGGGCCGACGATTTCTTC. Translating it yields CASSLVFGADDFF. The V gene is TRBV11-2, the J gene TRBJ2-1; D might be TRBD1 or TRBD2, each matching 5 bases. V was shortened by 1 base and J by 16 bases, with 17 bases between the two germline ends. The CDR3 contains 13 residues. Germline CDR1 SGHAT, CDR2 FQNNGV.